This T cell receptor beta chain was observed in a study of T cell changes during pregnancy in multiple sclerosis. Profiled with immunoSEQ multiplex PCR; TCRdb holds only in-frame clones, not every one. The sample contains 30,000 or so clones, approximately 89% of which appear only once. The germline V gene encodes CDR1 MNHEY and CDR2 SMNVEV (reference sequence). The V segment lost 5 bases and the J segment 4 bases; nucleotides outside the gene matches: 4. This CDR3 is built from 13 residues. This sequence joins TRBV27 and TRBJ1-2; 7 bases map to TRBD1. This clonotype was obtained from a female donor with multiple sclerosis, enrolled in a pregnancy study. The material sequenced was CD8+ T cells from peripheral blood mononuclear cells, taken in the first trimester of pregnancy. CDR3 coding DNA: TGTGCCAGCAGTCTGTCAGGGGGCTATGGCTACACCTTC. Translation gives CASSLSGGYGYTF.